The 10 T cell receptor beta chains below come from one sample, sequenced in a study of tissue T cells after allogeneic stem cell transplantation. Repertoires were generated with immunoSEQ multiplex PCR, while TCRdb's copy carries only in-frame clones and drops some. The table includes about 17,000 clones, less than 85% detected once. The sequenced material came from spleen. The origin of the receptors is a female BALB/c mouse in good health. Mice of this strain are of MHC haplotype H2-d.

About this clone itself: The gene names here belong to mouse. Coverage ceases 1 residue before the CDR3 finishes, and the germline J gene fills in the end. This sequence joins TRBV20 and TRBJ1-4, with D maybe TRBD1 (5 bases). The CDR3 is made up of 14 amino acids. Germline V CDR1 and CDR2: GFQATS, STVNSAI. Deletions cut 0 bases from V and 0 bases from J, with 5 bases between. CDR3 DNA, as far as it was read: TGTGGTGCTAGGGAAGGGGTTTCCAACGAAAGATTATTT. This gives the protein CGAREGVSNERLF. Given in full, the CDR3 is CGAREGVSNERLFF.

On this clone itself: Germline and genes: mouse. The CDR3 end lies 1 residue beyond the end of the read and is filled in from the germline J gene. The chain recombines TRBV5 with TRBJ2-2, with 10 bases lining up with TRBD2. The trim removed 4 bases at V and 3 bases at J, leaving 5 bases unmatched. Germline V gene lookup returns CDR1 LGHNA and CDR2 YNLKQL (reference sequence). The CDR3 runs to 16 residues. CDR3 DNA (partial): TGTGCCAGCAGCCCCAGACTGGGGGGAGACACCGGGCAGCTCTAC. It specifies CASSPRLGGDTGQLY. The entire CDR3 reads CASSPRLGGDTGQLYF.

Details on this clone: Here the gene names and germline are mouse. The sequenced CDR3 bases are TGTGGTGCTAGGGGGGACAGTAACTATGCTGAGCAGTTC. It codes for CGARGDSNYAEQF. The full CDR3 is CGARGDSNYAEQFF. This rearrangement joins TRBV20 to TRBJ2-1; 7 positions match TRBD1. The CDR3 extends 1 residue past the end of the read, so its final part is completed from the germline J gene. Germline loops: CDR1 GFQATS, CDR2 STVNSAI. The trim removed 1 base at V and 0 bases at J, leaving 0 bases unmatched. This CDR3 has 14 amino acids.

This clone came up a few times. Genes and germline come from the mouse. The read ends 1 residue early relative to the CDR3; the germline J gene fills the gap. This chain uses TRBV17 with TRBJ2-1, with a tentative D call TRBD1 (6 bases). The CDR3 has 13 amino acids. The ends were cut back, 2 bases at V and 7 bases at J, with 9 bases in the middle. The germline CDR1 and CDR2 sequences are MNHDT and YYDKIL. The DNA read from the CDR3 is TGTGCTAGCAGTAGACACAGGGACGCTGAGCAGTTC. This encodes CASSRHRDAEQF. The full CDR3 reads CASSRHRDAEQFF.

Regarding this clone: The gene names here belong to mouse. The read stops 1 residue short of the end of the CDR3; the missing end is completed from the germline J gene. The chain links TRBV5 to TRBJ1-1; 7 bases line up with TRBD1. Germline-derived CDR1 and CDR2 are LGHNA and YNLKQL (reference sequence). J gave up 4 bases and V 1 base, and 6 bases lay outside the gene matches. The CDR3 consists of 15 residues. The CDR3 loop is CASSQVGTVGTEVFF. The part of the CDR3 DNA that was read is TGTGCCAGCAGCCAAGTCGGGACAGTCGGCACAGAAGTCTTC.

Comment on this clone: Mouse germline and gene names are used. The DNA ends 1 residue before the CDR3 does, and the rest of the CDR3 is filled in from the germline J gene. The V and J genes are TRBV29 and TRBJ1-4, with D perhaps TRBD1 (5 bases). The CDR3 spans 15 residues. Between the trimmed V and J ends, which lost 3 bases and 0 bases, there was a span of 8 bases. CDR1 and CDR2 (germline): MSHET, SYDVDS. The CDR3: CASSLGGVSNERLFF. The CDR3 bases that were read are TGTGCTAGCAGTTTGGGAGGGGTTTCCAACGAAAGATTATTT.

Concerning this clone: The genes are named according to mouse. Read data end 1 residue before the CDR3 end; the end is taken from the germline J gene. The J gene is TRBJ2-5, the V gene TRBV20; D perhaps matches TRBD1 (6 bases). The CDR3 totals 12 residues. CDR1 and CDR2 (germline): GFQATS, STVNSAI. Trimming removed 0 bases at V and 5 bases at J, with 6 bases between. The sequenced part of the CDR3 DNA is TGTGGTGCTAGGGACAGGGGAGACACCCAGTAC. This translates into CGARDRGDTQY. The full CDR3 is CGARDRGDTQYF.

A word on this clone: The gene names given are mouse names. The DNA ends 1 residue before the CDR3 does, and the rest of the CDR3 is filled in from the germline J gene. V usage is TRBV20 and J usage is TRBJ2-4; 10 bases are shared with TRBD2. Germline V lookup: CDR1 GFQATS, CDR2 STVNSAI. Trimming at V came to 1 base and at J to 5 bases, leaving 0 bases not matched to a gene. The length of the CDR3 is 13 residues. The CDR3 region is CGARGDWGNTLYF. The part of the CDR3 DNA that was read is TGTGGTGCTAGGGGGGACTGGGGAAACACCTTGTAC.

As to this clone: Gene and germline names: mouse. The read falls 1 residue short of the CDR3 end, and the missing part is taken from the germline J gene. The chain joins TRBV4 to TRBJ1-2; D is uncertain. Germline loops: CDR1 LGHDT, CDR2 YNNKQL (reference sequence). Between the trimmed V and J ends, which lost 5 bases and 1 base, there was a span of 2 bases. CDR3 length: 11 amino acids. CDR3 sequence: CASSGNSDYTF. The CDR3 bases that were read are TGTGCCAGCAGCGGAAACTCCGACTACACC.

This clone was seen a few times. Gene names and germline refer to mouse. The read gets to within 1 residue of the CDR3 end, and the germline J gene fills in the rest. The V gene is TRBV5, the J gene TRBJ2-7; the match to TRBD1 covers 8 bases. Germline assignment: CDR1 LGHNA and CDR2 YNLKQL (reference sequence). The junction had 1 base not matched to a gene; V was cut back by 4 bases and J by 2 bases. The CDR3 extends over 13 amino acids. CDR3: CASSRQGTYEQYF. CDR3 DNA, as far as it was read: TGTGCCAGCAGCCGACAGGGGACCTATGAACAGTAC.